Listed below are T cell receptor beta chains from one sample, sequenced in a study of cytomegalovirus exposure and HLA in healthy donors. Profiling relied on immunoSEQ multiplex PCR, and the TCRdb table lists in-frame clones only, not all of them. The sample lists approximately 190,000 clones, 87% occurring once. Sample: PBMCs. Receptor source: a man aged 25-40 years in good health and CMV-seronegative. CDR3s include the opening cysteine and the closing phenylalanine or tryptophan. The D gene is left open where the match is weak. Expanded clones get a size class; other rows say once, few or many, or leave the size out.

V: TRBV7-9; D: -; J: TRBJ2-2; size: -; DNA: TGTGCCAGCAGCCCACGAGGGATAGCGAACACCGGGGAGCTGTTTTTT; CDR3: CASSPRGIANTGELFF
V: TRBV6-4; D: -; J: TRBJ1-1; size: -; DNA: TGTGCCAGCAGCCTGACGGGGGACACTGAAGCTTTCTTT; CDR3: CASSLTGDTEAFF
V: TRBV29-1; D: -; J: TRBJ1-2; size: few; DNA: TGCAGCGCCCTCCCTGGGGTTGGGGACACCTATGGCTACACCTTC; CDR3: CSALPGVGDTYGYTF
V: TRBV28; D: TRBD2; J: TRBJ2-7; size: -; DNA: TGTGCCAGCAGCCACTCGCGCGGGAGATACCACGAGCAGTACTTC; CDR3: CASSHSRGRYHEQYF
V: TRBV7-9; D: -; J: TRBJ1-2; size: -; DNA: TGTGCCAGCAGCTTAGGTCTCTCACAGGGCGGGGGCCATGGCTACACCTTC; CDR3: CASSLGLSQGGGHGYTF
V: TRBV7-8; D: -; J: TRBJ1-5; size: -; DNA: TGTGCCAGCAGCCAAAACACCGGGCCAGGGAATCAGCCCCAGCATTTT; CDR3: CASSQNTGPGNQPQHF
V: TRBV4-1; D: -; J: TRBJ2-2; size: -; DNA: TGCGCCAGCAGCCAAGATCATCGGGGTATGGGGGCTAGCGGAAACACCGGGGAGCTGTTTTTT; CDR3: CASSQDHRGMGASGNTGELFF
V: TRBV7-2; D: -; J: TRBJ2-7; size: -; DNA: TGTGCCAGCAGCTTAGAGCCACGTCCCTACGAGCAGTACTTC; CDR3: CASSLEPRPYEQYF
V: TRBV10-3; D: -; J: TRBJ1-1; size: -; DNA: TGTGCCATCAGTGTCAACAGAGATCACGACACTGAAGCTTTCTTT; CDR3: CAISVNRDHDTEAFF
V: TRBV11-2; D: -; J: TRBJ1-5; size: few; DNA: TGTGCCAGCAGCTTAGTAGGGAACTATGACTATCGGCCCCAGCATTTT; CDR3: CASSLVGNYDYRPQHF
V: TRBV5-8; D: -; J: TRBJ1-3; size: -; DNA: TGTGCCAGCGAATGGGCGCCAGGGCGAGATCACTCTGGAAACACCATATATTTT; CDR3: CASEWAPGRDHSGNTIYF
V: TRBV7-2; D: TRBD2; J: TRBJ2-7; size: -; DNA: TGTGCCAGCAGGTTGACTAGCGGGGGGGGGAGCTCCTACGAGCAGTACTTC; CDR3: CASRLTSGGGSSYEQYF
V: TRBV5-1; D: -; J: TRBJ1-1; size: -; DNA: TGCGCCAGCAGCTTGGATGGGGGGGAAACTGAAGCTTTCTTT; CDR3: CASSLDGGETEAFF
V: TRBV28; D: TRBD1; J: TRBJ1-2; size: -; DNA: TGTGCCAGCAGTTTAAGGACAGGGGTCTACACCTTC; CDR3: CASSLRTGVYTF
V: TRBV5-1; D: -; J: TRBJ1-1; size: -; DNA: TGCGCCAGCAGCCCCACCGTGGGCCCCACTGAAGCTTTCTTT; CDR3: CASSPTVGPTEAFF
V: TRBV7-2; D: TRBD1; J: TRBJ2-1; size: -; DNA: TGTGCCAGCAGCCCCGGCCCCGGGACAGGGGGCGGTGAGCAGTTCTTC; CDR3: CASSPGPGTGGGEQFF
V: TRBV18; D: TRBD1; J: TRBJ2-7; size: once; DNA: TGTGCCAGCTCACCAGGGACAGACTACGAGCAGTACTTC; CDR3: CASSPGTDYEQYF
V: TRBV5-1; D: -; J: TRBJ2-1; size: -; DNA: TGCGCCAGCAGCTCCGGGGACTTCACGGGGGAGCAGTTCTTC; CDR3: CASSSGDFTGEQFF
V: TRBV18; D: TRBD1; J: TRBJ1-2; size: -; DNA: TGTGCCAGCTCACCAAATGGTGTTGGACAGGGAATGGGCGGCTACACCTTC; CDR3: CASSPNGVGQGMGGYTF
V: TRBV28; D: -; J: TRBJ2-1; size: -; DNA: TGTGCCAGCAGTTTATTGGGCAGGGGCCAATACAATGAGCAGTTCTTC; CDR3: CASSLLGRGQYNEQFF
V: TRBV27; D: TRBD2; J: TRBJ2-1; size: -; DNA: TGTGCCAGCAGTTTCGTAGAAGGCGGGAGTGGCGTCTACAATGAGCAGTTCTTC; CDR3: CASSFVEGGSGVYNEQFF
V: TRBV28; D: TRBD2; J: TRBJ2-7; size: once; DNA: TGTGCCAGCAGCCTCGGGACTAGCGGGGGAGCATCATCCGGGCAGTACTTC; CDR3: CASSLGTSGGASSGQYF
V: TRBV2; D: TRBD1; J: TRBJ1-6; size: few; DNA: TGTGCCAGCAGCCAAGGCCCGGGACAGATTAATTCACCCCTCCACTTT; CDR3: CASSQGPGQINSPLHF
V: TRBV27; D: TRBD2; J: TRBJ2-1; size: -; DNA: TGTGCCAGCAGTTTCCTAGCGGCACATGAGCAGTTCTTC; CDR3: CASSFLAAHEQFF
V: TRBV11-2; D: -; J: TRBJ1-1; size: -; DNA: TGTGCCAGCAGCTTAGGCAGAAACACTGAAGCTTTCTTT; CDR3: CASSLGRNTEAFF
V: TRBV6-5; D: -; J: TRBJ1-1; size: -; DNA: TGTGCCAGCAGTCCAGGGTTGAACACTGAAGCTTTCTTT; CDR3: CASSPGLNTEAFF
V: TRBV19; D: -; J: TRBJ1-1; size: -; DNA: TGTGCCAGTAGTATACTGGCAGGGGTAGCTTTCTTT; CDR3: CASSILAGVAFF
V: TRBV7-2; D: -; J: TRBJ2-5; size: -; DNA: TGTGCCAGCAGCTTAGGCGGGGCGCAAGAGACCCAGTACTTC; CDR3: CASSLGGAQETQYF
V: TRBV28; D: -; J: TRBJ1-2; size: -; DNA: TGTGCCAGCAGTTTAAGCGGCCGGACTTTGGCTGGCTACACCTTC; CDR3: CASSLSGRTLAGYTF
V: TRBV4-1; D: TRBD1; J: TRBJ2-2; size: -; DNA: TGCGCCAGCAGCCAAGTAGTCGGGGTTGGACAGGGGGCGTCCGGGGAGCTGTTTTTT; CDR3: CASSQVVGVGQGASGELFF
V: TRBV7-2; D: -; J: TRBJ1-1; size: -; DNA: TGTGCCAGCAGCTTTATAAGCGAGTTGAGGGAAGCTTTCTTT; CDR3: CASSFISELREAFF
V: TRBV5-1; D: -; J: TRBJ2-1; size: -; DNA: TGCGCCAGCAGCTTGGTGGCAGGGGCAAGTGAGCAGTTCTTC; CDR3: CASSLVAGASEQFF
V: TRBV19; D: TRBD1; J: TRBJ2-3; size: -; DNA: TGTGCCAGTAGAGGGACAGGGGCCGATACGCAGTATTTT; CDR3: CASRGTGADTQYF
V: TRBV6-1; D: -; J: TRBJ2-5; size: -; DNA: TGTGCCAGCAGTGAAGGAGTGGACAAGAAGACCCAGTACTTC; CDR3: CASSEGVDKKTQYF
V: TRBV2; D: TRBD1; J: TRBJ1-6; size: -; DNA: TGTGCCAGCAGTGAGTTAGGACAGGAAAATTCACCCCTCCACTTT; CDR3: CASSELGQENSPLHF
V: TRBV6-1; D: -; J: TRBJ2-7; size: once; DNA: TGTGCCAGCAGTGATACTATAGGGGCCTACGAGCAGTACTTC; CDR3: CASSDTIGAYEQYF
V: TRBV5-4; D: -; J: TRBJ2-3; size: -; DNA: TGTGCCAGTAGTGGCGGGTCTAGCACAGATACGCAGTATTTT; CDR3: CASSGGSSTDTQYF
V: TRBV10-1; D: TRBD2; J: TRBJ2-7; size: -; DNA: TGCGCCAGCGAGGGAGGGCCCAGCGAGCAGTACTTC; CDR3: CASEGGPSEQYF
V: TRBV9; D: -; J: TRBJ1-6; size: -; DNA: TGTGCCAGCAGCCCTAGGGGGGGTTACTATAATTCACCCCTCCACTTT; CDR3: CASSPRGGYYNSPLHF
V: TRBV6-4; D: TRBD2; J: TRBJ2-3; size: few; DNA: TGTGCCAGCAGTGCCCAACTAGCGGGGGGGCCAGATACGCAGTATTTT; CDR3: CASSAQLAGGPDTQYF
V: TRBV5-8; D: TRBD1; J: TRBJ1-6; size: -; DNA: TGTGCCAGCAGCTCACCAGGACAGGCCTATAATTCACCCCTCCACTTT; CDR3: CASSSPGQAYNSPLHF
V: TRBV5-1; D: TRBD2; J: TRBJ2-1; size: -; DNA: TGCGCCAGCAGCTTGGGGACTAGCCGGATCCCCAATGAGCAGTTCTTC; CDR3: CASSLGTSRIPNEQFF
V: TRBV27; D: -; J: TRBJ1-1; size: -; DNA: TGTGCCAGCAGGCGGGCGGGGCCGAACACTGAAGCTTTCTTT; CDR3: CASRRAGPNTEAFF
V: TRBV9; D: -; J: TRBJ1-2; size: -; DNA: TGTGCCAGCAGCGTAGAAGGCACAGGGTATGGCTACACCTTC; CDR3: CASSVEGTGYGYTF
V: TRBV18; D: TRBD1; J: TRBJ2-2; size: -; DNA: TGTGCCAGCTCACGGCGCACTGACAGGGGGGCGAACACCGGGGAGCTGTTTTTT; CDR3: CASSRRTDRGANTGELFF
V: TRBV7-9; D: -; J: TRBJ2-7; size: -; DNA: TGTGCCAGCAGTTCTAAGGCAGGTGTGGGAGTCTCCTACGAGCAGTACTTC; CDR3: CASSSKAGVGVSYEQYF
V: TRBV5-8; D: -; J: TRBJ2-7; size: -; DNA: TGTGCCAGCAGCCTCGGGACTGCCCTTACCTACGAGCAGTACTTC; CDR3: CASSLGTALTYEQYF
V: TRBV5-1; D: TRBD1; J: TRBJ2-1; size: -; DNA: TGCGCCAGCAGCTCTGACAGGGTTTACAATGAGCAGTTCTTC; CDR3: CASSSDRVYNEQFF
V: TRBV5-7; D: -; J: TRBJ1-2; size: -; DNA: TGTGCCAGCAGCTTGGCCGACAGGCTTCCCTATGGCTACACCTTC; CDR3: CASSLADRLPYGYTF
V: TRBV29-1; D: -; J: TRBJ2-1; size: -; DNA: TGCAGCTCCGGGCTTGGGGGGAATGAGCAGTTCTTC; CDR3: CSSGLGGNEQFF
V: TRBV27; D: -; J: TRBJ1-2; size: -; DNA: TGTGCCAGCAGTTTAATTGGCGGGGATGGCTACACCTTC; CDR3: CASSLIGGDGYTF
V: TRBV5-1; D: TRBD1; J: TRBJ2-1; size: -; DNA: TGCGCCAGCAGCTTGGAGGACAGGGGCTATGAGCAGTTCTTC; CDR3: CASSLEDRGYEQFF
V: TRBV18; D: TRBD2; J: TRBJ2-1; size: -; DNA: TGTGCCAGCTCACCACTTGAACTAGCGGTTACGGGTGAGCAGTTCTTC; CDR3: CASSPLELAVTGEQFF
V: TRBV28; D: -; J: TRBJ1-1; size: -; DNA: TGTGCCAGTTACAGGGTAGGGATCACTGAAGCTTTCTTT; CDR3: CASYRVGITEAFF
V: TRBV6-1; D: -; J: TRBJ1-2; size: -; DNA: TGTGCCAGCAGTGAAGCATCAGTCAGGGGCAGCTATGGCTACACCTTC; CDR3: CASSEASVRGSYGYTF